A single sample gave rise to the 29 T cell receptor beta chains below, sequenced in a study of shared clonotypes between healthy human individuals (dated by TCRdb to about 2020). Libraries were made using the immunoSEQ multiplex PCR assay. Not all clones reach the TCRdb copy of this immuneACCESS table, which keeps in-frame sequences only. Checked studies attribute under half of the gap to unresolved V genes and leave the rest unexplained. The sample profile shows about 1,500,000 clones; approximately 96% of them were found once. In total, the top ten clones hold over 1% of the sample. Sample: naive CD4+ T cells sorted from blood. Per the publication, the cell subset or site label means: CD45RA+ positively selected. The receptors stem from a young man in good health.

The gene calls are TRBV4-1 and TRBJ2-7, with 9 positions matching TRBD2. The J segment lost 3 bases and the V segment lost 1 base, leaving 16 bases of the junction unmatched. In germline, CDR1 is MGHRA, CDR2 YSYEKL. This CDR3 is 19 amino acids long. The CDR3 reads CASSQAHSSLAGVYYEQYF. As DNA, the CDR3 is TGCGCCAGCAGCCAAGCTCATTCTTCTTTAGCGGGAGTCTACTACGAGCAGTACTTC.

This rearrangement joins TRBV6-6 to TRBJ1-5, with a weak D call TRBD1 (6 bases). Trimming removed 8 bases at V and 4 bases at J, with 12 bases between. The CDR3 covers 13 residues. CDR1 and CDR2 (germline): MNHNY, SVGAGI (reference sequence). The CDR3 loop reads CASQDRINQPQHF. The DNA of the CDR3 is TGTGCCAGCCAGGACAGAATTAATCAGCCCCAGCATTTT.

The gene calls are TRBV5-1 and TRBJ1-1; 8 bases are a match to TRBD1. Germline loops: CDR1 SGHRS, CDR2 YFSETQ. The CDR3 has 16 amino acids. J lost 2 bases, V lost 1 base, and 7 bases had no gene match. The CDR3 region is CASSLLGTGSNTEAFF. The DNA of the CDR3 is TGCGCCAGCAGCTTGTTAGGGACAGGAAGTAACACTGAAGCTTTCTTT.

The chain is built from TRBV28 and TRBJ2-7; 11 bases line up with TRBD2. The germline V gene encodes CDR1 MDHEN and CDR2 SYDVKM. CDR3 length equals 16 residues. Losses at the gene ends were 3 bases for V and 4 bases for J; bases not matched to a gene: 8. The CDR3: CASSFFLAGGGYEQYF. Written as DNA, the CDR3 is TGTGCCAGCAGTTTTTTCCTAGCGGGAGGAGGGTACGAGCAGTACTTC.

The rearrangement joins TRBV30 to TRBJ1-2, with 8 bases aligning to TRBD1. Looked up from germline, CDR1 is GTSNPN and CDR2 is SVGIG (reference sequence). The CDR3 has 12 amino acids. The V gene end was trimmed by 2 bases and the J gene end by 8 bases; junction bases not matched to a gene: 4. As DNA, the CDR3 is TGTGCCTGGAGTCAGGGGGCTGGCGGCTACACCTTC. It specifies CAWSQGAGGYTF.

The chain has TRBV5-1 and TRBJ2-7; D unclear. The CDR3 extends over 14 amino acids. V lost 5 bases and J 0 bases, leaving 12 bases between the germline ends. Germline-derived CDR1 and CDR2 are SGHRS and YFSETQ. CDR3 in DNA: TGCGCCAGCAGTCCGCGCCAAAGCTCCTACGAGCAGTACTTC. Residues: CASSPRQSSYEQYF.

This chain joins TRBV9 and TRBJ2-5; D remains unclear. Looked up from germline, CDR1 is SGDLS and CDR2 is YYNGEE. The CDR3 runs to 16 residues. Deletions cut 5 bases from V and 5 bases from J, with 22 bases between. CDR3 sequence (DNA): TGTGCCAGCAGTCCTGAGCCGCGAACTATATGGGAGACCCAGTACTTC. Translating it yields CASSPEPRTIWETQYF. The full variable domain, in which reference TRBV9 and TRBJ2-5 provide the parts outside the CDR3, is DSGVTQTPKHLITATGQRVTLRCSPRSGDLSVYWYQQSLDQGLQFLIQYYNGEERAKGNILERFSAQQFPDLHSELNLSSLELGDSALYFCASSPEPRTIWETQYFGPGTRLLVL.

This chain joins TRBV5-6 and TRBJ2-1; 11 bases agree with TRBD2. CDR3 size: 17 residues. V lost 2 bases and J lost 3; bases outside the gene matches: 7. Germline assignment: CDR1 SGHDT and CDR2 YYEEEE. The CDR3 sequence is CASSFLLAGVNYNEQFF. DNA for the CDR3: TGTGCCAGCAGCTTCCTACTAGCGGGGGTCAACTACAATGAGCAGTTCTTC.

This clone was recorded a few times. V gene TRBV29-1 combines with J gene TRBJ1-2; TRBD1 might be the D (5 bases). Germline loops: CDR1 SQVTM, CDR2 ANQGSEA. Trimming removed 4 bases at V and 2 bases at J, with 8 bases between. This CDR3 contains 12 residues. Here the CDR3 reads CSVVAGNYGYTF. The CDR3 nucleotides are TGCAGCGTTGTGGCAGGGAACTATGGCTACACCTTC.

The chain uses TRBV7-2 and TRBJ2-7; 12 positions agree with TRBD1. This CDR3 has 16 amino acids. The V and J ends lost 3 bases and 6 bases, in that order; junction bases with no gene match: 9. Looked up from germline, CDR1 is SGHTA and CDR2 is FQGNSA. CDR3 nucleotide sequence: TGTGCCAGCAGCTTCTGGGGACAGGGGGCATCATCCGAGCAGTACTTC. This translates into CASSFWGQGASSEQYF.

The CDR3: CASSLVLSRDIYGYTF. For the CDR3, the DNA is TGTGCCAGCAGCTTGGTCTTGAGCCGGGACATCTATGGCTACACCTTC. V usage is TRBV5-6 and J usage is TRBJ1-2, with a weak D call TRBD1 (6 bases). V was trimmed by 0 bases and J by 4 bases, leaving 16 bases between them. CDR1 is SGHDT, CDR2 YYEEEE, per germline. The CDR3 length is 16 residues.

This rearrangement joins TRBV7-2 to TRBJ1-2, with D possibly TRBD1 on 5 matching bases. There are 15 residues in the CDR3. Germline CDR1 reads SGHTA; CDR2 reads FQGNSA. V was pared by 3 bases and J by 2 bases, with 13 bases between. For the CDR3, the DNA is TGTGCCAGCAGCTTGGCAGCGGGGGTAAACTATGGCTACACCTTC. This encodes CASSLAAGVNYGYTF.

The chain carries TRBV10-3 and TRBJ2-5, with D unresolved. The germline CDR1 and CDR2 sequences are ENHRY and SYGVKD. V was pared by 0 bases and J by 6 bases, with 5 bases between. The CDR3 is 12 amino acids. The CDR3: CAISESGKTQYF. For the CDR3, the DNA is TGTGCCATCAGTGAGTCAGGGAAGACCCAGTACTTC.

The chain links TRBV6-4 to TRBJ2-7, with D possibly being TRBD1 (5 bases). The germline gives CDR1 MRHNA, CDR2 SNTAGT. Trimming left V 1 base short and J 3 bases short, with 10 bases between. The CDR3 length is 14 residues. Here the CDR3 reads CASSDWGFYYEQYF. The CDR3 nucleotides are TGTGCCAGCAGTGACTGGGGCTTCTACTACGAGCAGTACTTC.

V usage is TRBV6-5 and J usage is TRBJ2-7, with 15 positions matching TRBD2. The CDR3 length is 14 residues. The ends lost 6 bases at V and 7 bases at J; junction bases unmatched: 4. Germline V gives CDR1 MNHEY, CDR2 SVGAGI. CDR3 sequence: CASSPGLAGGEQYF. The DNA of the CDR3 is TGTGCCAGCAGCCCGGGACTAGCGGGAGGTGAGCAGTACTTC.

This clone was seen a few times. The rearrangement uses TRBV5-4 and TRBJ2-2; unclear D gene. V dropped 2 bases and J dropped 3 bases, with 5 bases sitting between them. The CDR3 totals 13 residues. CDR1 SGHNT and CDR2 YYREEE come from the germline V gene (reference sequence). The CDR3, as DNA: TGTGCCAGCAGCTTTGAACACACCGGGGAGCTGTTTTTT. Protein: CASSFEHTGELFF.

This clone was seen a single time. CDR3 sequence reads: CASFPLREASYNEQFF. In nucleotides, the CDR3 is TGTGCCAGCTTCCCCTTGCGGGAGGCCTCCTACAATGAGCAGTTCTTC. The V and J genes are TRBV27 and TRBJ2-1; 8 bases are a match to TRBD2. Germline values: CDR1 MNHEY, CDR2 SMNVEV (reference sequence). Losses at the gene ends were 8 bases for V and 0 bases for J; bases not matched to a gene: 9. The length of the CDR3 is 16 residues.

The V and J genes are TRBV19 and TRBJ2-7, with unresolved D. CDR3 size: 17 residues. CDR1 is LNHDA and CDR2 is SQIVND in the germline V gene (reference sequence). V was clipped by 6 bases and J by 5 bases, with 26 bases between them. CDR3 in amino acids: CASSRGRPSLTKDEQYF. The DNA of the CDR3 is TGTGCCAGTAGCCGAGGACGGCCGTCATTGACCAAGGACGAGCAGTACTTC.

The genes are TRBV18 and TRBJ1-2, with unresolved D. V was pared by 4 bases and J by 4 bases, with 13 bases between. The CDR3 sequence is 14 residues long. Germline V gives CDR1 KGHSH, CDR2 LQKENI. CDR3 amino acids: CASSLTTEGYGYTF. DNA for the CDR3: TGTGCCAGCTCACTAACGACCGAAGGCTATGGCTACACCTTC.

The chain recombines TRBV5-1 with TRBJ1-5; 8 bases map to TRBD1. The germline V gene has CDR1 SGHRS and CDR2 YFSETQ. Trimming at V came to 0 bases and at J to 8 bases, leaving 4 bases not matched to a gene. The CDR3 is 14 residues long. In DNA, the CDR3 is TGCGCCAGCAGCTTGGTTGGACAGGGAGAGCCCCAGCATTTT. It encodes CASSLVGQGEPQHF.

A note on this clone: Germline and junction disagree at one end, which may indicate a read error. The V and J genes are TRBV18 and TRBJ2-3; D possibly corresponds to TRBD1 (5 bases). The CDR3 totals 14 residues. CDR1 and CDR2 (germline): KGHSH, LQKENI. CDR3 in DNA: TGTGCCAGCTCACCTACAGGAGCCACAGATATGCAGTATTTT. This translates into CASSPTGATDMQYF.

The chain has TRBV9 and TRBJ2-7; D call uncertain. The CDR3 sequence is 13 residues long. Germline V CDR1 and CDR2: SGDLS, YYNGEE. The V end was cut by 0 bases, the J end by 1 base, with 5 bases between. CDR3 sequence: CASSVEISYEQYF. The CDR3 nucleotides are TGTGCCAGCAGCGTAGAAATATCCTACGAGCAGTACTTC.

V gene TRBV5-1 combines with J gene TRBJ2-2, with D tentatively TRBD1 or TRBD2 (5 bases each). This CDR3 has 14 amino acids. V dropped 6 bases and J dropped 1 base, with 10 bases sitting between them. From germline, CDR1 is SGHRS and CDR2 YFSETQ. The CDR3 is CASNRDGNTGELFF. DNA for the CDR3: TGCGCCAGCAACCGGGACGGGAACACCGGGGAGCTGTTTTTT.

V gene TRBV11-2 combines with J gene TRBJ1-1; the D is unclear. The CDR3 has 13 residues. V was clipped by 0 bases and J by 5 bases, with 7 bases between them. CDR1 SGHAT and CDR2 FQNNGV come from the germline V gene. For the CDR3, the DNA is TGTGCCAGCAGCTTAGATCCGGGAACTGAAGCTTTCTTT. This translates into CASSLDPGTEAFF.

DNA for the CDR3: TGCGCCAGCAGCCGGACCGGGACAGGGGGAGCTGAGCAGTTCTTC. Its protein product is CASSRTGTGGAEQFF. This chain links TRBV5-1 with TRBJ2-1, with 11 bases identical to TRBD1. The length of the CDR3 is 15 residues. Germline values: CDR1 SGHRS, CDR2 YFSETQ. After removal of 4 bases from V and 9 bases from J, the junction contained 9 bases not matched to a gene.

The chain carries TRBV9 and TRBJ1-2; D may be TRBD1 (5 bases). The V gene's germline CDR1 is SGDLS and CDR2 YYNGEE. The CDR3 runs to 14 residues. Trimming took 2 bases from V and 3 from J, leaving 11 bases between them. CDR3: CASSVGAGHYGYTF. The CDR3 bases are TGTGCCAGCAGCGTTGGTGCGGGACACTATGGCTACACCTTC.

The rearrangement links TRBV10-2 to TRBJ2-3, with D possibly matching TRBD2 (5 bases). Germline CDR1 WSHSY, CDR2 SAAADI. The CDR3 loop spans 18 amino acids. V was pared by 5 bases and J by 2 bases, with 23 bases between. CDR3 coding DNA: TGCGCCAGCAGTCTGGTTAACCGGCGGGCGCGCTTCACAGATACGCAGTATTTT. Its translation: CASSLVNRRARFTDTQYF.

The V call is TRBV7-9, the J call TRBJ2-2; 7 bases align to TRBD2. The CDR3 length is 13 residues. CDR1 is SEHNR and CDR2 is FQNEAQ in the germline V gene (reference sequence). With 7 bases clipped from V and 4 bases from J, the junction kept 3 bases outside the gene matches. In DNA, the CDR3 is TGTGCCAGCAAGCGGGGTAGCACCGGGGAGCTGTTTTTT. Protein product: CASKRGSTGELFF.

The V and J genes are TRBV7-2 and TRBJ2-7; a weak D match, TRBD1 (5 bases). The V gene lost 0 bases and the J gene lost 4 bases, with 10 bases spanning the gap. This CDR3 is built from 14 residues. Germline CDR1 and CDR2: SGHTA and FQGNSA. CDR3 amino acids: CASSLARALYEQYF. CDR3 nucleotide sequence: TGTGCCAGCAGCTTAGCCAGGGCCCTATACGAGCAGTACTTC.